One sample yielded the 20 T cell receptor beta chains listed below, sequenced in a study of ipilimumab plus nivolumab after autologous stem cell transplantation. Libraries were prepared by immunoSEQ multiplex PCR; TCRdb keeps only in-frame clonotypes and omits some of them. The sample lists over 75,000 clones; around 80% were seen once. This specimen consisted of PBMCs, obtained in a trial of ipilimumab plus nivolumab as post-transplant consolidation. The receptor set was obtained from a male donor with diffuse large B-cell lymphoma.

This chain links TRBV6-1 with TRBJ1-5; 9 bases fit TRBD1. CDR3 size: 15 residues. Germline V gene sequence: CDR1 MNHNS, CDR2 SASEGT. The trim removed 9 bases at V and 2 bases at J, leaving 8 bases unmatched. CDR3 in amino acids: CASQEDRGGNQPQHF. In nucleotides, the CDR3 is TGTGCCAGTCAGGAAGACAGGGGGGGCAATCAGCCCCAGCATTTT.

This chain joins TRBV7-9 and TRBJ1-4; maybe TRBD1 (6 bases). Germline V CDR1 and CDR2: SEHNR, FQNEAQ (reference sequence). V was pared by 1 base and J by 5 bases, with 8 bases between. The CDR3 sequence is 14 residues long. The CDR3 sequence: CASSLGTANEKLFF. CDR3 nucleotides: TGTGCCAGCAGCTTAGGGACAGCAAATGAAAAACTGTTTTTT. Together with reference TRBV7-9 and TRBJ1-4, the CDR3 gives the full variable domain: DTGVSQNPRHKITKRGQNVTFRCDPISEHNRLYWYRQTLGQGPEFLTYFQNEAQLEKSRLLSDRFSAERPKGSFSTLEIQRTEQGDSAMYLCASSLGTANEKLFFGSGTQLSVL.

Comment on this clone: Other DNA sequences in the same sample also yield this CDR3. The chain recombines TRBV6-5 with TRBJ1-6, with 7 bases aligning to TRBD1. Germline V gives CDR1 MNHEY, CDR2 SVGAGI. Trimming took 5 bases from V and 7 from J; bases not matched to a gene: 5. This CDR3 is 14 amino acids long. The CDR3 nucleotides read TGTGCCAGCAGTCGGACAGGACCAAATTCACCCCTCCACTTT. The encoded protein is CASSRTGPNSPLHF.

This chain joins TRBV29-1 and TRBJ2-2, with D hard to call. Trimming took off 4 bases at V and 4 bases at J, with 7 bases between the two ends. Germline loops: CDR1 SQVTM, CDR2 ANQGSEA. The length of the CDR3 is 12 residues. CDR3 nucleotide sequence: TGCAGCGTTGTCGGTCCCACCGGGGAGCTGTTTTTT. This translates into CSVVGPTGELFF.

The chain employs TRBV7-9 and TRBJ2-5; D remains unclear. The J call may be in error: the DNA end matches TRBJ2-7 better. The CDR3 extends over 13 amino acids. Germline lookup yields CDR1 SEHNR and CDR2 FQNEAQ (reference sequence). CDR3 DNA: TGTGCCAGCAGCTCTGGACGGACCTACGAGCAGTACTTC. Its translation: CASSSGRTYEQYF.

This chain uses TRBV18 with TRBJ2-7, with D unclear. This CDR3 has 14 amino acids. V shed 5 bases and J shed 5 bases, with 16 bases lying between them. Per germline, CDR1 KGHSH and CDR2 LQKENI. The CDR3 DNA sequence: TGTGCCAGCTCAGTGGAAGGTCCTCTTGACGAGCAGTACTTC. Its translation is CASSVEGPLDEQYF.

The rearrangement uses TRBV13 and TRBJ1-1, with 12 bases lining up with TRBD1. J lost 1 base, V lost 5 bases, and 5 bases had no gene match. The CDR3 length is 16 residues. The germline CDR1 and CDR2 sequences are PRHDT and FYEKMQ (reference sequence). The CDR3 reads CASSRDRGRGNTEAFF. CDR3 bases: TGTGCCAGCAGCCGGGACAGGGGGCGGGGGAACACTGAAGCTTTCTTT. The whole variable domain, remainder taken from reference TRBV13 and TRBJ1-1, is AAGVIQSPRHLIKEKRETATLKCYPIPRHDTVYWYQQGPGQDPQFLISFYEKMQSDKGSIPDRFSAQQFSDYHSELNMSSLELGDSALYFCASSRDRGRGNTEAFFGQGTRLTVV.

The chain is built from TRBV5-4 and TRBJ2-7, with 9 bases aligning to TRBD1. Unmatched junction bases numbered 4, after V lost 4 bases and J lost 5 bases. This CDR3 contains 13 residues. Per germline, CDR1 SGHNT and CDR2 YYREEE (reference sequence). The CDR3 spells CASSNTGGHEQYF. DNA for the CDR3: TGTGCCAGCAGCAACACAGGGGGCCACGAGCAGTACTTC.

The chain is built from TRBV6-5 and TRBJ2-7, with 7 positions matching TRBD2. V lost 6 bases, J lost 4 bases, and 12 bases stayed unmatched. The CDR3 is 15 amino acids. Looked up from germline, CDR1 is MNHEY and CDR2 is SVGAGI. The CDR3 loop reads CASSDGGSRDYEQYF. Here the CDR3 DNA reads TGTGCCAGCAGCGACGGGGGGTCTCGCGATTACGAGCAGTACTTC.

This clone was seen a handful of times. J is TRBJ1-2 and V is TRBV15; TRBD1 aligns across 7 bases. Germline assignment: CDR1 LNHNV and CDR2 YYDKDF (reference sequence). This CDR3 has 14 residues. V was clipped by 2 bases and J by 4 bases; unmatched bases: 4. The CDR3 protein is CATSRQGVSYGYTF. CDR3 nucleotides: TGTGCCACCAGCAGACAGGGGGTATCCTATGGCTACACCTTC.

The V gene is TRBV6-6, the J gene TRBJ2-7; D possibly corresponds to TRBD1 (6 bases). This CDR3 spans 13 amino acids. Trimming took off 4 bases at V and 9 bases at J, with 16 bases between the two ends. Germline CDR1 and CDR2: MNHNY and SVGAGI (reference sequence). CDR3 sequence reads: CASSFGQTTVQYF. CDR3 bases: TGTGCCAGCAGTTTCGGACAGACTACGGTGCAGTACTTC.

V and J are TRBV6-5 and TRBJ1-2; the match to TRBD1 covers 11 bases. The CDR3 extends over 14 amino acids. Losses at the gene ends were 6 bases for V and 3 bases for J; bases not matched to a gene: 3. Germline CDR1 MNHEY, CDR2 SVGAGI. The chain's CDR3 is CASRDRGPHYGYTF. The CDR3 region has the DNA TGTGCCAGCAGGGACAGGGGGCCCCACTATGGCTACACCTTC.

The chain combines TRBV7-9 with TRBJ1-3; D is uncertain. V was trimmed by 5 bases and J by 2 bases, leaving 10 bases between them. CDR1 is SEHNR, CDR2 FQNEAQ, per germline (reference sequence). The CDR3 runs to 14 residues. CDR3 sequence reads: CASSPSSAGNTIYF. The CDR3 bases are TGTGCCAGCAGCCCCAGTTCGGCTGGAAACACCATATATTTT.

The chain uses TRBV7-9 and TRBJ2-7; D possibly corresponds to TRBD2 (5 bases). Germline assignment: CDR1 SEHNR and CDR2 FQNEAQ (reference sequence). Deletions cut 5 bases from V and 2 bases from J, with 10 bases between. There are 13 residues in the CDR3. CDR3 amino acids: CASSRGSTYEQYF. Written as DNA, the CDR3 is TGTGCCAGCAGCCGAGGGTCCACCTACGAGCAGTACTTC.

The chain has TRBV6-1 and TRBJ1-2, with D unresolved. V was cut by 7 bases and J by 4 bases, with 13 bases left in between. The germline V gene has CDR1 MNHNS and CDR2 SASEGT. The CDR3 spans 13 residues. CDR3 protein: CASNKGGLYGYTF. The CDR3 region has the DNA TGTGCCAGCAATAAGGGAGGACTCTATGGCTACACCTTC.

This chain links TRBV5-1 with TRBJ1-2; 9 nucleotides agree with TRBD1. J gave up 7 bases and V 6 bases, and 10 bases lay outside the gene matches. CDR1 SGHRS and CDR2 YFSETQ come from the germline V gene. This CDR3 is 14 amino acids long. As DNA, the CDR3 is TGCGCCAGCACTAACGGACAGGGGTCGTTTGGCTACACCTTC. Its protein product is CASTNGQGSFGYTF.

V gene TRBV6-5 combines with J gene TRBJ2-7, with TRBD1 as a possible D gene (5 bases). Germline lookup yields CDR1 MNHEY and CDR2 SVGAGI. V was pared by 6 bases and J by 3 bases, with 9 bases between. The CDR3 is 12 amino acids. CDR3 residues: CASRSQGYEQYF. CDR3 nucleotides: TGTGCCAGCAGGTCCCAGGGCTACGAGCAGTACTTC.

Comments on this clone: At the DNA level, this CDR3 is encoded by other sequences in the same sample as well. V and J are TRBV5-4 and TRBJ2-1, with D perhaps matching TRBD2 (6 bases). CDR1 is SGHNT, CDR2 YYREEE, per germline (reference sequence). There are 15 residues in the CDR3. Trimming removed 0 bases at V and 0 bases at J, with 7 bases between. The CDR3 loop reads CASSLGGVSYNEQFF. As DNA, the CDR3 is TGTGCCAGCAGCTTGGGGGGGGTCTCCTACAATGAGCAGTTCTTC.

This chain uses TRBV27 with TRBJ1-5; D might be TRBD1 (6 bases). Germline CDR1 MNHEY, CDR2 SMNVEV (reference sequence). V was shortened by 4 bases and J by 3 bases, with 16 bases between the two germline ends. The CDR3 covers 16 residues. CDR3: CASSSTGFPDNQPQHF. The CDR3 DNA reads TGTGCCAGCAGTTCCACAGGGTTTCCCGACAATCAGCCCCAGCATTTT.

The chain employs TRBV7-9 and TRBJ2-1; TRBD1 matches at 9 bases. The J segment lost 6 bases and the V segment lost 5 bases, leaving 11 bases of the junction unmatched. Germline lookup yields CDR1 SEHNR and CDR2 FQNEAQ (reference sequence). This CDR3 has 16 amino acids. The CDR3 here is CASSPATGTGFNEQFF. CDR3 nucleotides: TGTGCCAGCAGCCCTGCCACCGGGACAGGGTTCAATGAGCAGTTCTTC.